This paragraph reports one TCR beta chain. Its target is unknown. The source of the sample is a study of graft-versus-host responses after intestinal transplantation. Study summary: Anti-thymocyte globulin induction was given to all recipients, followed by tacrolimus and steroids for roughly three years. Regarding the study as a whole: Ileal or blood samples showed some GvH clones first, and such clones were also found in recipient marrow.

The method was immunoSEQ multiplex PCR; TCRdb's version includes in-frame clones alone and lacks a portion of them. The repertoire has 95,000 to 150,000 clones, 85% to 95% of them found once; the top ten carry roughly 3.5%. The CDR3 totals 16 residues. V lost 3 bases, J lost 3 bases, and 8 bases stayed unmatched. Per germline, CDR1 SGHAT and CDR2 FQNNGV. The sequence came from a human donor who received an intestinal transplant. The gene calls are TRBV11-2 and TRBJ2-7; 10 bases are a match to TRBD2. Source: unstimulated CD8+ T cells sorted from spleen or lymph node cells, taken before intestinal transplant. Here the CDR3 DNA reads TGTGCCAGCAGCTTGGAGCTAGCGGGGGTATTCTACGAGCAGTACTTC. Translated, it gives CASSLELAGVFYEQYF.